These 24 T cell receptor beta chains share one sample of origin, sequenced in a study of blood T cell repertoires in COVID-19. TCRdb's copy holds only in-frame clones and misses some; the assay was immunoSEQ multiplex PCR. The repertoire holds more than 300,000 clones, with about 90% as singletons. The sample comprised PBMCs or T cells enriched from blood (not recorded which). Receptors originate from a woman in her twenties or thirties who had recovered from COVID-19.

The CDR3 DNA follows: TGCGCCAGCAGCCAGGGACAGCAGAATTCACCCCTCCACTTT. Its translation is CASSQGQQNSPLHF. The chain has TRBV5-1 and TRBJ1-6, with 7 bases fitting TRBD1. V was clipped by 4 bases and J by 7 bases; unmatched bases: 5. Germline values: CDR1 SGHRS, CDR2 YFSETQ. The CDR3 totals 14 residues.

This chain connects TRBV18 to TRBJ1-2; 7 bases agree with TRBD1. The ends lost 3 bases at V and 8 bases at J; junction bases unmatched: 3. The CDR3 is 12 amino acids. Germline-derived CDR1 and CDR2 are KGHSH and LQKENI. CDR3 sequence (DNA): TGTGCCAGCTCACCGACAGGGTTGGGCTACACCTTC. Encoded protein: CASSPTGLGYTF.

This clone occurred once. The V gene is TRBV7-2, the J gene TRBJ2-7; 7 positions match TRBD1. The CDR3 is made up of 16 amino acids. V was clipped by 1 base and J by 6 bases; unmatched bases: 12. Germline CDR1 reads SGHTA; CDR2 reads FQGNSA. CDR3 nucleotides: TGTGCCAGCAGCTTAGGGGGGACAGTCCCCTGGCTCGAGCAGTACTTC. Protein sequence: CASSLGGTVPWLEQYF.

The J gene is TRBJ1-5, the V gene TRBV16; D uncertain. V lost 4 bases and J lost 0, with 4 bases in between. This CDR3 spans 13 amino acids. The V gene's germline CDR1 is KGHSY and CDR2 FQNENV. The CDR3 loop reads CASSRHSNQPQHF. CDR3 nucleotide sequence: TGTGCCAGCAGCCGACATAGCAATCAGCCCCAGCATTTT. The complete variable domain, with remaining parts taken from reference TRBV16 and TRBJ1-5, reads GEEVAQTPKHLVRGEGQKAKLYCAPIKGHSYVFWYQQVLKNEFKFLISFQNENVFDETGMPKERFSAKCLPNSPCSLEIQATKLEDSAVYFCASSRHSNQPQHFGDGTRLSIL.

The chain links TRBV21-1 to TRBJ1-2; the D call in the table, TRBD1, was not verified against the DNA. TRBV21-1 is classified as a pseudogene. CDR3 length: 14 residues. CDR3 in DNA: TGTGCCAGCAGCACCGCCAGGGGGCCCTATGGCTACACCTTC. Protein product: CASSTARGPYGYTF.

The chain links TRBV6-2 or TRBV6-3 to TRBJ2-7; D gene unclear. There are 13 residues in the CDR3. Trimming took 0 bases from V and 5 from J, leaving 8 bases between them. The germline CDR1 and CDR2 sequences are MNHEY and SVGEGT. The CDR3 region has the DNA TGTGCCAGCAGTTACTCTGCAGGCAACGAGCAGTACTTC. Its translation is CASSYSAGNEQYF.

This chain links TRBV18 with TRBJ1-1, with 7 positions matching TRBD1. The germline V gene encodes CDR1 KGHSH and CDR2 LQKENI. V dropped 4 bases and J dropped 7; count of bases not matched to a gene: 18. The CDR3 loop spans 17 amino acids. CDR3 DNA sequence: TGTGCCAGCTCACTCACCAACCTGAGGGGGACAGCCCATGAAGCTTTCTTT. Its protein product is CASSLTNLRGTAHEAFF.

The V gene is TRBV5-6, the J gene TRBJ1-2, with D perhaps matching TRBD1 (5 bases). V lost 4 bases, J lost 1 base, and 14 bases lay in between. This CDR3 has 15 residues. Germline CDR1 reads SGHDT; CDR2 reads YYEEEE. In nucleotides, the CDR3 is TGTGCCAGCAGCCGCCGGACCGGGGGTAACTATGGCTACACCTTC. Translating it yields CASSRRTGGNYGYTF. The variable domain in full, completed from reference TRBV5-6 and TRBJ1-2, reads DAGVTQSPTHLIKTRGQQVTLRCSPKSGHDTVSWYQQALGQGPQFIFQYYEEEERQRGNFPDRFSGHQFPNYSSELNVNALLLGDSALYLCASSRRTGGNYGYTFGSGTRLTVV.

The chain links TRBV2 to TRBJ2-5, with 8 bases identical to TRBD2. V dropped 5 bases and J dropped 4; count of bases not matched to a gene: 6. The germline CDR1 and CDR2 sequences are SNHLY and FYNNEI. The CDR3 runs to 14 residues. DNA of the CDR3: TGTGCCAGCAGTCGGGGGGGCCCAGCAGAGACCCAGTACTTC. It specifies CASSRGGPAETQYF.

Worth noting for this clone: Other DNA sequences of this sample code for an identical CDR3. This sequence joins TRBV14 and TRBJ1-1, with 8 nucleotides matching TRBD1. Germline V gives CDR1 SGHDN, CDR2 FVKESK. The length of the CDR3 is 15 residues. The junction had 5 bases not matched to a gene; V was cut back by 1 base and J by 4 bases. The CDR3 coding sequence is TGTGCCAGCAGCCAAGCAGGGGGCCGCGGCACTGAAGCTTTCTTT. Protein product: CASSQAGGRGTEAFF.

J is TRBJ1-5 and V is TRBV4-1; 7 positions match TRBD1. This CDR3 is 16 amino acids long. V shed 1 base and J 1 base; nucleotides not matched to a gene: 4. Per germline, CDR1 MGHRA and CDR2 YSYEKL. The CDR3 coding sequence is TGCGCCAGCAGCCAAGTCGTCAGGGGGAGCAATCAGCCCCAGCATTTT. This encodes CASSQVVRGSNQPQHF.

This chain joins TRBV4-1 and TRBJ1-6; possibly TRBD1 for D (6 bases). CDR3 length: 20 amino acids. V lost 3 bases and J lost 0, with 21 bases in between. From germline, CDR1 is MGHRA and CDR2 YSYEKL. The CDR3 region has the DNA TGCGCCAGCAGCCAGAATTACGGGCAGGGGCGAACCTCCTATAATTCACCCCTCCACTTT. Encoded protein: CASSQNYGQGRTSYNSPLHF.

The J gene is TRBJ2-5, the V gene TRBV27, with D possibly being TRBD1 (7 bases). This CDR3 comprises 14 residues. The V end lost 2 bases, the J end lost 5 bases, and 12 bases lay between the germline ends. Germline V gene data show CDR1 as MNHEY and CDR2 as SMNVEV (reference sequence). CDR3 bases: TGTGCCAGCAGTTTAGGAGGGGGCGGTGAGACCCAGTACTTC. This encodes CASSLGGGGETQYF.

The chain links TRBV9 to TRBJ2-1, with TRBD1 matching 7 bases. J gave up 4 bases and V 0 bases, and 1 base lay outside the gene matches. The CDR3 totals 14 residues. CDR1 SGDLS and CDR2 YYNGEE come from the germline V gene. The CDR3 loop is CASSVAGQYNEQFF. The CDR3 DNA sequence: TGTGCCAGCAGCGTAGCGGGACAGTACAATGAGCAGTTCTTC.

The chain couples TRBV14 to TRBJ1-2, with TRBD1 as a possible D gene (6 bases). The CDR3 totals 14 residues. From germline, CDR1 is SGHDN and CDR2 FVKESK. Trimming shortened V by 2 bases and J by 3 bases, and 10 bases separated the two germline ends. The CDR3 loop reads CASSQSRGDYGYTF. CDR3 DNA: TGTGCCAGCAGCCAATCCAGGGGTGACTATGGCTACACCTTC.

The V call is TRBV3-1 (or the pseudogene TRBV3-2), the J call TRBJ1-1, with D maybe TRBD1 (6 bases). This CDR3 is built from 14 residues. V was pared by 4 bases and J by 6 bases, with 15 bases between. In germline, CDR1 is LGHDT, CDR2 YNNKEL (reference sequence). The chain's CDR3 is CASSPGAAVAEAFF. CDR3 coding DNA: TGTGCCAGCAGCCCAGGGGCCGCCGTCGCTGAAGCTTTCTTT.

The chain recombines TRBV6-5 with TRBJ1-6, with TRBD1 identical over 10 bases. J lost 7 bases, V lost 6 bases, and 6 bases had no gene match. CDR1 and CDR2 (germline): MNHEY, SVGAGI. The CDR3 has 15 amino acids. The chain's CDR3 is CASSQDRGGNSPLHF. CDR3 nucleotide sequence: TGTGCCAGCAGCCAGGACAGGGGGGGGAATTCACCCCTCCACTTT.

The V call is TRBV13, the J call TRBJ2-2; 11 bases align to TRBD2. The CDR3 covers 16 residues. The germline CDR1 and CDR2 sequences are PRHDT and FYEKMQ (reference sequence). V shed 4 bases and J 7 bases; nucleotides not matched to a gene: 8. This CDR3 reads CASSSLAGGPLGELFF. The DNA for the CDR3 is TGTGCCAGCAGCTCGCTAGCGGGGGGTCCCCTCGGGGAGCTGTTTTTT.

This chain joins TRBV7-9 and TRBJ2-1; no firm D call. V shed 1 base and J shed 0 bases, with 7 bases lying between them. Germline assignment: CDR1 SEHNR and CDR2 FQNEAQ (reference sequence). This CDR3 has 15 amino acids. CDR3: CASSLVGFSYNEQFF. For the CDR3, the DNA is TGTGCCAGCAGCTTAGTTGGCTTCTCCTACAATGAGCAGTTCTTC.

The chain is built from TRBV7-2 and TRBJ1-2; tentatively, D is TRBD1 (5 bases). CDR3 length equals 14 residues. Deletions cut 5 bases from V and 1 base from J, with 11 bases between. Germline V gives CDR1 SGHTA, CDR2 FQGNSA. CDR3 nucleotide sequence: TGTGCCAGCAGCACCCGGGACTTTAACTATGGCTACACCTTC. Translated, it gives CASSTRDFNYGYTF. Full variable domain (rest looked up from reference TRBV7-2 and TRBJ1-2): GAGVSQSPSNKVTEKGKDVELRCDPISGHTALYWYRQSLGQGLEFLIYFQGNSAPDKSGLPSDRFSAERTGGSVSTLTIQRTQQEDSAVYLCASSTRDFNYGYTFGSGTRLTVV.

This clone was picked up one time. The junction and the germline gene differ at one end; a read error may be behind it. This chain joins TRBV18 and TRBJ1-1; D remains unclear. Germline lookup yields CDR1 KGHSH and CDR2 LQKENI. The CDR3 is made up of 11 amino acids. The DNA of the CDR3 is TGTGCCAGCTCTGGTCTCCGGGGTACAACGTTT. Translated: CASSGLRGTTF. The complete variable domain, with remaining parts taken from reference TRBV18 and TRBJ1-1, reads NAGVMQNPRHLVRRRGQEARLRCSPMKGHSHVYWYRQLPEEGLKFMVYLQKENIIDESGMPKERFSAEFPKEGPSILRIQQVVRGDSAAYFCASSGLRGTTFGQGTRLTVV.

The chain links TRBV6-5 to TRBJ1-3; D is ambiguous. The CDR3 is 14 amino acids. Per germline, CDR1 MNHEY and CDR2 SVGAGI. The V and J ends lost 8 bases and 4 bases respectively, with 15 bases between them. CDR3 DNA: TGTGCCAGCCGACATACAGACACGGGAAACACCATATATTTT. Its protein product is CASRHTDTGNTIYF.

This chain links TRBV25-1 with TRBJ1-2, with 10 bases identical to TRBD1. The V gene end was trimmed by 4 bases and the J gene end by 1 base; junction bases not matched to a gene: 3. This CDR3 has 15 residues. Germline CDR1 is MGHDK and CDR2 is SYGVNS. CDR3 sequence (DNA): TGTGCCAGCAGTGCCGGGACAGGGGTTAACTATGGCTACACCTTC. Translated: CASSAGTGVNYGYTF.

The chain employs TRBV30 and TRBJ2-7; D is possibly TRBD1 (6 bases). Germline lookup yields CDR1 GTSNPN and CDR2 SVGIG (reference sequence). The ends were cut back, 1 base at V and 0 bases at J, with 7 bases in the middle. The CDR3 sequence is 13 residues long. The CDR3 spells CAWSARGSYEQYF. The CDR3 bases are TGTGCCTGGAGTGCCAGGGGCTCCTACGAGCAGTACTTC.